This entry concerns a single TCR beta chain. Its matching antigen is unknown. The CDR3 contains 15 residues. The germline V gene encodes CDR1 SGHTA and CDR2 FQGTGA. Trimming took 3 bases from V and 2 from J; bases not matched to a gene: 4. This entry comes from a study of cytomegalovirus exposure and HLA in healthy donors. Study-level findings and limits: It was reported in a later analysis that an Asian-associated ancestry cluster showed fewer N-insertions than the approximately 670-donor mean. A few CMV-associated chains were confirmed in vitro to be specific for CMV antigens.

The study ran its PCR with 60 Vbeta and 13 Jbeta primers. This table comes from immunoSEQ multiplex PCR, and its TCRdb copy is limited to in-frame clones, with some not included. The sample data list some 84,000 clones. This clonotype originated in a man over 45 in good health and CMV-seronegative. The chain is built from TRBV7-3 and TRBJ2-3, with 8 bases identical to TRBD2. The sample taken for sequencing was PBMCs. The CDR3 reads CASSFLAGPTDTQYF. The CDR3 DNA is TGTGCCAGCAGCTTCTTAGCGGGGCCCACAGATACGCAGTATTTT.